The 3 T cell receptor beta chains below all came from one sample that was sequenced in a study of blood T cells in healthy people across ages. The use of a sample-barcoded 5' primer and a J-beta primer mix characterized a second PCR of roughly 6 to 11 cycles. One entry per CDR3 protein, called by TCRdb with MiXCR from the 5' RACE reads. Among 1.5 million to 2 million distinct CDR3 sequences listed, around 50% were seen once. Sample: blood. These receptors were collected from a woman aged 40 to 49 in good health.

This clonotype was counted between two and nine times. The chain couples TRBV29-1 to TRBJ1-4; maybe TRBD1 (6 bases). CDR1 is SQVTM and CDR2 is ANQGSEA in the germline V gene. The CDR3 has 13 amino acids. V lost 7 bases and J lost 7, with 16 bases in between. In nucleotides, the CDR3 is TGCAGCGCGAAAACAGGGATCGGTGAAAAACTGTTTTTT. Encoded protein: CSAKTGIGEKLFF.

The DNA of the CDR3 is TGTGCCAGCAGTTTGGGGACAGAGAATGAGCAGTTCTTC. This sequence encodes CASSLGTENEQFF. The chain combines TRBV6-5 with TRBJ2-1; 7 positions match TRBD1. The CDR3 covers 13 residues. Germline CDR1 is MNHEY and CDR2 is SVGAGI. After removal of 4 bases from V and 7 bases from J, the junction contained 4 bases not matched to a gene.

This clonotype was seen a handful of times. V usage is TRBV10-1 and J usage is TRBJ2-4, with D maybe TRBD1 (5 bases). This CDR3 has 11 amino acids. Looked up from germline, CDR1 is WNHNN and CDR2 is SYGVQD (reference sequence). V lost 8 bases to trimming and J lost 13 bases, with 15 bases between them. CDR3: CASQRQCKQYF. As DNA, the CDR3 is TGCGCCAGCCAACGACAGTGTAAGCAGTACTTC.